These T cell receptor beta chains were read from a single sample in a study of T-cell reconstitution after alpha-beta-depleted transplantation in children. A single record per CDR3 protein comes from TCRdb applying MiXCR to the PCR reads. The table records about 580,000 distinct CDR3 sequences, over 20% of them present only once. This material consisted of PBMCs, taken before TCRalphabeta/CD19-depleted stem cell transplant. All receptors come from a boy under three years old with Wiskott-Aldrich syndrome, due to receive a stem cell transplant. CDR3s include the opening cysteine and the closing phenylalanine or tryptophan. Each record gives: clone size, J gene, V gene, D gene, CDR3 protein, CDR3 DNA. D genes are given only for firm matches. Size values are once, few and many counts, or a class for expanded clones, and some rows have none.

clone size: -; J gene: TRBJ2-2; V gene: TRBV18; D gene: -; CDR3 protein: CASSPPSGSTGELFF; CDR3 DNA: TGTGCCAGCTCACCACCGTCTGGGAGCACCGGGGAGCTGTTTTTT
clone size: -; J gene: TRBJ2-1; V gene: TRBV5-6; D gene: TRBD2; CDR3 protein: CASSSSGTRMYEQFF; CDR3 DNA: TGTGCCAGCAGCTCCTCCGGGACTAGAATGTATGAGCAGTTCTTC
clone size: -; J gene: TRBJ2-1; V gene: TRBV3-1; D gene: -; CDR3 protein: CASSQAGLGNEQFF; CDR3 DNA: TGTGCCAGCAGCCAAGCAGGTCTGGGCAATGAGCAGTTCTTC
clone size: few; J gene: TRBJ2-1; V gene: TRBV6-1; D gene: TRBD2; CDR3 protein: CASSAKGLAFYNEQFF; CDR3 DNA: TGTGCCAGCAGTGCTAAGGGACTAGCGTTCTACAATGAGCAGTTCTTC
clone size: -; J gene: TRBJ2-1; V gene: TRBV7-2; D gene: TRBD2; CDR3 protein: CASSLLGLAGIDNEQFF; CDR3 DNA: TGTGCCAGCAGCTTACTAGGACTAGCGGGAATCGACAATGAGCAGTTCTTC
clone size: -; J gene: TRBJ1-6; V gene: TRBV12-3/TRBV12-4; D gene: -; CDR3 protein: CASRDSSYNSPLHF; CDR3 DNA: TGTGCCAGCAGGGACAGCTCCTATAATTCACCCCTCCACTTT
clone size: few; J gene: TRBJ2-7; V gene: TRBV28; D gene: TRBD2; CDR3 protein: CASNGLALIYEQYF; CDR3 DNA: TGTGCCAGTAATGGACTAGCCCTGATCTACGAGCAGTACTTC
clone size: -; J gene: TRBJ1-4; V gene: TRBV29-1; D gene: -; CDR3 protein: CSVSRGGGTNEKLFF; CDR3 DNA: TGCAGCGTCTCTCGGGGTGGAGGAACTAATGAAAAACTGTTTTTT
clone size: -; J gene: TRBJ1-3; V gene: TRBV5-5; D gene: -; CDR3 protein: CASTRGNSGNTIYF; CDR3 DNA: TGTGCCAGCACTCGAGGGAACTCTGGAAACACCATATATTTT
clone size: -; J gene: TRBJ2-1; V gene: TRBV20-1; D gene: -; CDR3 protein: CSARENSYNEQFF; CDR3 DNA: TGCAGTGCTAGGGAAAACTCCTACAATGAGCAGTTCTTC
clone size: -; J gene: TRBJ2-7; V gene: TRBV18; D gene: TRBD1; CDR3 protein: CASSSTGFYEQYF; CDR3 DNA: TGTGCCAGCTCATCGACAGGGTTCTACGAGCAGTACTTC
clone size: -; J gene: TRBJ2-7; V gene: TRBV5-8; D gene: -; CDR3 protein: CASSTRSTWSRYEQYF; CDR3 DNA: TGTGCCAGCAGTACTCGATCGACATGGTCGCGGTACGAGCAGTACTTC
clone size: -; J gene: TRBJ2-1; V gene: TRBV12-3/TRBV12-4; D gene: -; CDR3 protein: CASSSGTISYNEQFF; CDR3 DNA: TGTGCCAGCAGTTCCGGGACAATCTCCTACAATGAGCAGTTCTTC